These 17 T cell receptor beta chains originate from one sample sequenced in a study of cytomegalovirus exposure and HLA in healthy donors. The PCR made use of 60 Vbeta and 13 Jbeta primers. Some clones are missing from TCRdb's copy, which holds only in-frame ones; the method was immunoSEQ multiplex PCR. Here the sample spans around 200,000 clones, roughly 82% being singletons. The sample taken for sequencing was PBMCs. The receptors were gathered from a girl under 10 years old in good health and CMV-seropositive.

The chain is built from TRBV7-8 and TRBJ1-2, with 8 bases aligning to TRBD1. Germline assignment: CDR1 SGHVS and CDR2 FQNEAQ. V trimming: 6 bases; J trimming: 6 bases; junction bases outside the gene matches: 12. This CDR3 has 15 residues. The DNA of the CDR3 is TGTGCCAGCAGGCAACGGACAGGGCGGGTCGATGGCTACACCTTC. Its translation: CASRQRTGRVDGYTF.

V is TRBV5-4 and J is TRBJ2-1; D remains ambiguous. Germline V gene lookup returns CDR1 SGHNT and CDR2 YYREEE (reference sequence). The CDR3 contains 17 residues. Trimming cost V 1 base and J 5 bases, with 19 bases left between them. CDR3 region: CASSLSPHGSQNNEQFF. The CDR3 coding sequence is TGTGCCAGCAGCTTGTCCCCCCATGGTAGCCAAAACAATGAGCAGTTCTTC. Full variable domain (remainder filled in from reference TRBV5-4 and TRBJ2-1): ETGVTQSPTHLIKTRGQQVTLRCSSQSGHNTVSWYQQALGQGPQFIFQYYREEENGRGNFPPRFSGLQFPNYSSELNVNALELDDSALYLCASSLSPHGSQNNEQFFGPGTRLTVL.

CDR3 protein: CASTVRGRGENEQFF. CDR3 sequence (DNA): TGTGCCAGCACCGTTCGAGGTCGGGGGGAGAATGAGCAGTTCTTC. The chain recombines TRBV11-3 with TRBJ2-1, with TRBD2 matching 7 bases. The trim removed 7 bases at V and 7 bases at J, leaving 13 bases unmatched. The CDR3 extends over 15 amino acids. CDR1 and CDR2 (germline): SGHNT, YENEEA.

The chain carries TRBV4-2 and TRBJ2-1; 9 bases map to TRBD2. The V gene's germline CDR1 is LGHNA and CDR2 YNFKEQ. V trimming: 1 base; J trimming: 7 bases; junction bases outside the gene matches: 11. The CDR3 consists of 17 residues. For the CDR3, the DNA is TGTGCCAGCAGCCAAGTGGTGGCTAGCGGGGTGGGAAATGAGCAGTTCTTC. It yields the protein CASSQVVASGVGNEQFF.

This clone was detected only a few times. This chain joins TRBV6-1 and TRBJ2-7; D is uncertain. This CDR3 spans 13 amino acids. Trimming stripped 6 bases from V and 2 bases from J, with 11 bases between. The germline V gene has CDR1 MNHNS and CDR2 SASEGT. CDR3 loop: CASSVGVPYEQYF. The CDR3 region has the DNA TGTGCCAGCAGCGTCGGTGTGCCCTACGAGCAGTACTTC.

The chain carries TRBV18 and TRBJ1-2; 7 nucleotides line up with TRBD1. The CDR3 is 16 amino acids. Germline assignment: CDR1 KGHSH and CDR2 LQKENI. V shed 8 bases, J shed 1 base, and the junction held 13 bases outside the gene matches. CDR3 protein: CASATNQGVDNYGYTF. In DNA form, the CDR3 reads TGTGCCAGCGCAACGAATCAGGGGGTGGATAACTATGGCTACACCTTC.

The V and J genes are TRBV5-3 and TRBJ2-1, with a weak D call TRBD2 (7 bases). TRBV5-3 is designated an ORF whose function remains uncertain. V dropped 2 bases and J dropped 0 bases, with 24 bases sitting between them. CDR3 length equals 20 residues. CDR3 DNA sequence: TGTGCCAGAAGCTTACGAGTACACCTAAGGGGGGGTAACTCCTACAATGAGCAGTTCTTC. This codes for CARSLRVHLRGGNSYNEQFF.

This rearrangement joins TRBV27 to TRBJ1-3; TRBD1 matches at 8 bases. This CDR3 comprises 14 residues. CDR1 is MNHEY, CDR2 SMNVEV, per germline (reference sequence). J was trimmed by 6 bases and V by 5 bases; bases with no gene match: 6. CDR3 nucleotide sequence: TGTGCCAGCAGTCCCTCGACAGGGGTAAACACCATATATTTT. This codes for CASSPSTGVNTIYF.

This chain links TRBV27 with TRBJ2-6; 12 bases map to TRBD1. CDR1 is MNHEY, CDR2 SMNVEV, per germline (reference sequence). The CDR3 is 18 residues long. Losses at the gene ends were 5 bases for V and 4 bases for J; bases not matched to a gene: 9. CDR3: CASSPLGQGALGANVLTF. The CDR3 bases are TGTGCCAGCAGTCCCCTGGGACAGGGGGCATTGGGGGCCAACGTCCTGACTTTC.

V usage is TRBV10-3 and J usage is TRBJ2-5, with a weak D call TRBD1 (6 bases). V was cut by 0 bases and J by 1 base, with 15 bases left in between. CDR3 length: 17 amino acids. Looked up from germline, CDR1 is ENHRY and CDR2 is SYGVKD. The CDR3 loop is CAISESLWADSQETQYF. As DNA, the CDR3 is TGTGCCATCAGTGAGTCGTTATGGGCGGACAGCCAAGAGACCCAGTACTTC.

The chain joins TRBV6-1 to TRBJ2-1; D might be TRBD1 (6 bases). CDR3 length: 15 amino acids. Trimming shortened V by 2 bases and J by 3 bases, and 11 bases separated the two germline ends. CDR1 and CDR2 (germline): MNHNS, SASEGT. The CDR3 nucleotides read TGTGCCAGCAGTGAAAAGGGGGATCGCTACAATGAGCAGTTCTTC. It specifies CASSEKGDRYNEQFF.

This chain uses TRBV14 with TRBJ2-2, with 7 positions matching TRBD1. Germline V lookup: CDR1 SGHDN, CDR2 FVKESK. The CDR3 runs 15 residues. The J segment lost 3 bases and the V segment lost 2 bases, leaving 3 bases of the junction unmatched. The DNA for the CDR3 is TGTGCCAGCAGCCAATGGGGACAGCACACCGGGGAGCTGTTTTTT. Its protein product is CASSQWGQHTGELFF.

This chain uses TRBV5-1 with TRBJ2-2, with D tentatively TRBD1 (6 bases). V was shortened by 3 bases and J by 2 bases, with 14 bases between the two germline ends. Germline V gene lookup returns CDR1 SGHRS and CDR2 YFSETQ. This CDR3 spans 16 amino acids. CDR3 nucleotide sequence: TGCGCCAGCAGCTCCCAGGGGACAAATAACACCGGGGAGCTGTTTTTT. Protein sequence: CASSSQGTNNTGELFF.

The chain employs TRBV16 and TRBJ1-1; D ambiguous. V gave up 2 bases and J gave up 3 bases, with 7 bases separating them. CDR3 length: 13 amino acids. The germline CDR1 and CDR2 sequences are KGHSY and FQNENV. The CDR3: CASSQAPDTEAFF. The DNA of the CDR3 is TGTGCCAGCAGCCAAGCGCCCGACACTGAAGCTTTCTTT.

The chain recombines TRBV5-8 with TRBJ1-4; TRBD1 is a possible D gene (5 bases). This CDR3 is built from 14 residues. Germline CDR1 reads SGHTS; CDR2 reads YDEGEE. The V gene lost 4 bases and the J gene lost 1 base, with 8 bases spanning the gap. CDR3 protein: CASSPGITNEKLFF. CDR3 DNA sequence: TGTGCCAGCAGCCCAGGGATAACTAATGAAAAACTGTTTTTT.

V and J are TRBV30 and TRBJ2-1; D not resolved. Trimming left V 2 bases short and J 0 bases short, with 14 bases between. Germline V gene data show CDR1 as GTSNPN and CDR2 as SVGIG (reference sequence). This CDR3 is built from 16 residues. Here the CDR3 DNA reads TGTGCCTGGAGTCGCCGGCGGCGTAGCTCCTACAATGAGCAGTTCTTC. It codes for CAWSRRRRSSYNEQFF.

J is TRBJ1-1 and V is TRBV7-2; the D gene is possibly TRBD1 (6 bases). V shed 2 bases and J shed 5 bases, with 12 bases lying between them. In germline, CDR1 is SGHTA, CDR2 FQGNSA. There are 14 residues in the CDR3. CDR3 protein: CASSLQGGGTEAFF. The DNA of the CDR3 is TGTGCCAGCAGCTTACAGGGAGGGGGGACTGAAGCTTTCTTT.